These T cell receptor beta chains were read from a single sample in a study of T cell repertoires in cytomegalovirus infection. TCRdb recomputed calls from the reads with MiXCR, one row per CDR3 protein. The top ten hold under 20% of the sample, which has some 480,000 distinct CDR3 sequences, 30% to 40% seen once. What these receptors recognize is not known. This sample comprised cultured PBMCs, obtained from culture after CMV antigen stimulation. The source is a human donor in good health (CMV status not recorded). Some clones in this sample may be carry-over from other donors' samples. Each CDR3 is given with its conserved first and last residue. The order of the fields is D gene, clone size, V gene, J gene, CDR3 DNA, CDR3 protein. The D gene is left open where the match is weak. Clone size is not always given. Where it is, it says once, few, many or a class for expanded clones.

TRBD1,many,TRBV28,TRBJ1-5,TGTGCCAGCAGTTCGGACAGGGGGAATCAGCCCCAGCATTTT,CASSSDRGNQPQHF
TRBD2,-,TRBV11-2,TRBJ2-1,TGTGCCAGCAGAAAGCCGGGACTAGCGGGAGGGCCTTTCAATGAGCAGTTCTTC,CASRKPGLAGGPFNEQFF
-,-,TRBV7-2,TRBJ1-1,TGTGCCAGCAGCCCCCAGAGGGAGACTGAAGCTTTCTTT,CASSPQRETEAFF
-,many,TRBV7-2,TRBJ2-6,TGTGCCAGCAGCTTAGCTGGGCCTGGGGCCAACGTCCTGACTTTC,CASSLAGPGANVLTF
-,few,TRBV7-8,TRBJ2-2,TGTGCCAGCAGTTTGGCGGAGGGCGGGACCGGGGAGCTGTTTTTT,CASSLAEGGTGELFF
TRBD2,-,TRBV7-9,TRBJ2-5,TGTGCCAGCAGCCCGGGTAAAAGACTAGCGGGACCGGTAGAGACCCAGTACTTC,CASSPGKRLAGPVETQYF
-,few,TRBV7-2,TRBJ2-3,TGTGCCAGCAGCGCAAGGACGACTGATACGCAGTATTTT,CASSARTTDTQYF
-,-,TRBV15,TRBJ1-2,TGTGCCACCAGAATAGACAGACTTCTTAACTATGGCTACACCTTC,CATRIDRLLNYGYTF
-,-,TRBV5-4,TRBJ1-1,TGTGCCAGCAGCTTGCAAGGTCTGGAGGTTCTGGAAGCTTTCTTT,CASSLQGLEVLEAFF
-,-,TRBV6-6,TRBJ1-4,TGTGCCAGCAGTTACTTTTCTTCGGCAGATGAAAAACTGTTTTTT,CASSYFSSADEKLFF
-,-,TRBV6-8,TRBJ1-5,TGTGCCAGCAGACCACAGGGCCAGCCCCAGCATTTT,CASRPQGQPQHF
-,-,TRBV27,TRBJ1-5,TGTGCCAGCAACGCTGAGCCTCCCGGGACACTTAACAATCAGCCCCAGCATTTT,CASNAEPPGTLNNQPQHF
-,-,TRBV2,TRBJ2-2,TGTGCCACCAGGGGGGGGATAACCACCGGGGAGCTGTTTTTT,CATRGGITTGELFF
TRBD1,once,TRBV7-6,TRBJ2-2,TGTGCCAGCAGCGACAACAGGGGGCACACCGGGGAGCTGTTTTTT,CASSDNRGHTGELFF
TRBD1,few,TRBV4-1,TRBJ2-7,TGCGCCAGCAGCCAAGATGGTTCCGGGACAGTGAAATACGAGCAGTACTTC,CASSQDGSGTVKYEQYF
TRBD1,-,TRBV5-1,TRBJ2-1,TGCGCCAGCAGCTTGACGGGACAGGGGGCATTAAATGAGCAGTTCTTC,CASSLTGQGALNEQFF
TRBD2,many,TRBV7-2,TRBJ2-5,TGTGCCAGCAGCTTAAGCGGGAGCCTTTTGGAGACCCAGTACTTC,CASSLSGSLLETQYF
-,few,TRBV7-2,TRBJ1-2,TGTGCCAGCAGCTTAGCGGTCTATGGCTACACCTTC,CASSLAVYGYTF
TRBD1,few,TRBV7-2,TRBJ1-1,TGTGCCAGCAGGATAAGAAGACAGGGGAACACTGAAGCTTTCTTT,CASRIRRQGNTEAFF
-,many,TRBV28,TRBJ2-7,TGTGCCAGCAGAAGGAAGGGAACCAGCTCCTACGAGCAGTACTTC,CASRRKGTSSYEQYF
-,-,TRBV6-2/TRBV6-3,TRBJ1-3,TGTGCCACGTACCAGACCTCTGGAAACACCATATATTTT,CATYQTSGNTIYF
TRBD1,few,TRBV5-1,TRBJ2-1,TGCGCCAGCAGCTTCGCAGGGGGCGCGGAGAATGAGCAGTTCTTC,CASSFAGGAENEQFF
TRBD2,-,TRBV6-6,TRBJ2-1,TGTGCCAGCAGGACCGCCCAGACTAGCGGTTACAATGAGCAGTTCTTC,CASRTAQTSGYNEQFF
TRBD1,-,TRBV12-3/TRBV12-4,TRBJ2-3,TGTGCCAGCAGCCGCCGGGACAGGATTACAGATACGCAGTATTTT,CASSRRDRITDTQYF
TRBD2,-,TRBV7-8,TRBJ2-7,TGTGCCAGCACCTTATTGGTCGTGCTAGCGGGAGGGCCCGTCGACGAGCAGTACTTC,CASTLLVVLAGGPVDEQYF
-,-,TRBV25-1,TRBJ1-5,TGTGCCAGCAGTGAATGGGGAGGAAGCAATCAGCCCCAGCATTTT,CASSEWGGSNQPQHF
-,-,TRBV6-5,TRBJ1-2,TGTGCCAGCAGTTACTCGGCCAGCACTAACTATGGCTACACCTTC,CASSYSASTNYGYTF
-,once,TRBV7-9,TRBJ2-3,TGTGCCAGCAGCTTGACAGGATACGGGCGGGATACGCAGTATTTT,CASSLTGYGRDTQYF
TRBD2,-,TRBV19,TRBJ2-5,TGTGCCAGTAGCCCCTGGACTAGCGGGAGGGCACAGACCCAGTACTTC,CASSPWTSGRAQTQYF
-,few,TRBV7-2,TRBJ1-5,TGTGCCAGCAGCTTAGATCTTGGGGAGATTCAGCCCCAGCATTTT,CASSLDLGEIQPQHF
-,-,TRBV7-8,TRBJ2-6,TGTGCCAGCAGCACCGTCCAACCAGGGGCCAACGTCCTGACTTTC,CASSTVQPGANVLTF
TRBD1,-,TRBV30,TRBJ2-1,TGTGCCTGGACCCAGGGGGCTTACTACAATGAGCAGTTCTTC,CAWTQGAYYNEQFF
-,-,TRBV11-2,TRBJ2-1,TGTGCCAGCAGCTTACCTGCAGAGCCGTCCTACAATGAGCAGTTCTTC,CASSLPAEPSYNEQFF
TRBD2,many,TRBV6-2/TRBV6-3,TRBJ2-5,TGTGCCAGCACTATAGCGGGAGTGCCAGAGACCCAGTACTTC,CASTIAGVPETQYF
-,-,TRBV6-6,TRBJ2-2,TGTGCCAGCAGTTACTCGGCCGCGAATACGAACACCGGGGAGCTGTTTTTT,CASSYSAANTNTGELFF
-,few,TRBV7-2,TRBJ1-2,TGTGCCAGCAGCGTCACCCTAAACTATGGCTACACCTTC,CASSVTLNYGYTF
TRBD1,-,TRBV20-1,TRBJ2-6,TGCAGTGCGGGACAGGGGTCCTCTGGGGCCAACGTCCTGACTTTC,CSAGQGSSGANVLTF
TRBD1,-,TRBV12-3/TRBV12-4,TRBJ2-3,TGTGCCAGCAGTTTGGGACAGGAGAAAGATACGCAGTATTTT,CASSLGQEKDTQYF
TRBD2,-,TRBV20-1,TRBJ2-5,TGCAGTGCTAGTGGTTTTGTGGGACTAGCGGTACAAGAGACCCAGTACTTC,CSASGFVGLAVQETQYF
TRBD1,-,TRBV27,TRBJ1-4,TGTGCCAGCACCGACAGGGGGCAAGAAAAACTGTTTTTT,CASTDRGQEKLFF
TRBD1,-,TRBV19,TRBJ1-5,TGTGCCAGCGCGGACAGGGAGTTTGGCAATCAGCCCCAGCATTTT,CASADREFGNQPQHF
TRBD1,few,TRBV5-6,TRBJ2-1,TGTGCCAGCAGCTTCCCGGGACAGGGGTTGGGTGAGCAGTTCTTC,CASSFPGQGLGEQFF
-,few,TRBV4-1,TRBJ2-6,TGCGCCAGCAGCCAGACTCACTGGGGAGCCGGGGCCAACGTCCTGACTTTC,CASSQTHWGAGANVLTF
TRBD1,-,TRBV6-5,TRBJ1-1,TGTGCCAGCAGTTCCCAGGGGGCCGGGAAAACTGAAGCTTTCTTT,CASSSQGAGKTEAFF
TRBD1,-,TRBV11-3,TRBJ2-3,TGTGCCAGCAGCAGCAGACAGGGCTCGAGCACAGATACGCAGTATTTT,CASSSRQGSSTDTQYF
-,-,TRBV7-9,TRBJ1-2,TGTGCCAGCAGCACGAGTGCCGGGGGCGATCCTGGCTACACCTTC,CASSTSAGGDPGYTF
TRBD2,-,TRBV27,TRBJ2-1,TGTGCCAGCAGTTTTGGGGGGGGAAACTACAATGAGCAGTTCTTC,CASSFGGGNYNEQFF
-,few,TRBV6-1,TRBJ1-5,TGTGCCAGCAGTTACGGTGTACATCAGCCCCAGCATTTT,CASSYGVHQPQHF
-,-,TRBV27,TRBJ2-3,TGTGCCAGCGGGGAGAGACTACTCAGGGGCACAGATACGCAGTATTTT,CASGERLLRGTDTQYF
-,few,TRBV30,TRBJ2-1,TGTGCCTATGAGGGGGACGGCACTAGCGTCGATGAGCAGTTCTTC,CAYEGDGTSVDEQFF
-,-,TRBV6-5,TRBJ1-1,TGTGCCAGCAGTTACTCGAGTGGGGTAATGAACACTGAAGCTTTCTTT,CASSYSSGVMNTEAFF
-,many,TRBV6-2/TRBV6-3,TRBJ2-3,TGTGCCAGCAGTCACCTTCTCAGTGTTCGAACAGATACGCAGTATTTT,CASSHLLSVRTDTQYF
-,-,TRBV6-2/TRBV6-3,TRBJ1-1,TGTGCCAGCAGTTACTTCCGGACACCCACTGAAGCTTTCTTT,CASSYFRTPTEAFF
TRBD1,few,TRBV7-4,TRBJ2-7,TGTGCCAGCAGTAACCGACAGGGTAGCTACGAGCAGTACTTC,CASSNRQGSYEQYF
TRBD2,once,TRBV28,TRBJ2-1,TGTGCCAGCAGCGCGGCGGGCGGGAGGTCCTACAATGAGCAGTTCTTC,CASSAAGGRSYNEQFF
TRBD1,-,TRBV7-2,TRBJ2-3,TGTGCCAGCAGCCCACCGCTGGGACAGCCAGACGGGTGGTTCGGCACAGATACGCAGTATTTT,CASSPPLGQPDGWFGTDTQYF
-,-,TRBV27,TRBJ1-6,TGTGCCACCAAGGGGTTAGCCGGACCCCTCCACTTT,CATKGLAGPLHF
TRBD2,-,TRBV28,TRBJ2-3,TGTGCCAGCAGACCCGGGACTAGCGGCGGAGATACGCAGTATTTT,CASRPGTSGGDTQYF
-,-,TRBV20-1,TRBJ2-1,TGCAGTGCTAGAGATTTGGTAGCCCCCTACAATGAGCAGTTCTTC,CSARDLVAPYNEQFF